A selection of T cell receptor beta chains follows, all from one sample in a study of blood T cell repertoires in COVID-19. Only in-frame clones appear in the TCRdb table, and some are missing; sequencing was by immunoSEQ multiplex PCR. The sample records more than 85,000 clones, about 76% being singletons. The specimen sequenced was peripheral blood. The receptors originated from a woman between 65 and 79 years old with acute or convalescent COVID-19. CDR3s include the opening cysteine and the closing phenylalanine or tryptophan. A D gene is named only where the DNA matches it firmly. Not every row has a clone size; where given, it reads once, few, many or a size class.

d_call | clone_size | j_call | v_call | cdr3_aa | cdr3_nt
TRBD1 | NA | TRBJ1-2 | TRBV29-1 | CSGATGTGGRNGYTF | TGCAGCGGAGCGACCGGGACAGGGGGACGTAATGGCTACACCTTC
TRBD2 | NA | TRBJ2-5 | TRBV2 | CASSVERRLAVLHDPQETQYF | TGTGCCAGCAGTGTTGAGAGACGTCTAGCGGTACTTCACGACCCCCAAGAGACCCAGTACTTC
TRBD2 | NA | TRBJ2-3 | TRBV7-9 | CASSQGTSVSDTQYF | TGTGCCAGCAGCCAAGGCACTAGCGTCTCAGATACGCAGTATTTT
NA | NA | TRBJ2-7 | TRBV18 | CASSPYRGSYEQYF | TGTGCCAGCTCACCTTATCGGGGTTCCTACGAGCAGTACTTC
NA | NA | TRBJ1-5 | TRBV4-1 | CASSQDFGQPQHF | TGCGCCAGCAGCCAAGATTTCGGTCAGCCCCAGCATTTT
NA | few | TRBJ2-5 | TRBV15 | CATGGNQETQYF | TGTGCCACCGGGGGGAATCAAGAGACCCAGTACTTC
TRBD2 | NA | TRBJ2-5 | TRBV6-5 | CASRASGQETQYF | TGTGCCAGCAGGGCTAGCGGTCAAGAGACCCAGTACTTC
NA | NA | TRBJ1-2 | TRBV10-3 | CAISESGAGLGYTF | TGTGCCATCAGTGAGTCTGGGGCAGGGCTTGGCTACACCTTC
NA | NA | TRBJ2-3 | TRBV5-8 | CASSLRRGTGTDTQYF | TGTGCCAGCAGCTTGCGGCGCGGGACTGGCACAGATACGCAGTATTTT
NA | NA | TRBJ2-2 | TRBV5-6 | CASSLWRLTTGELFF | TGTGCCAGCAGCTTGTGGAGGCTCACCACCGGGGAGCTGTTTTTT
TRBD1 | NA | TRBJ2-1 | TRBV6-6 | CASSYGQGSNEQFF | TGTGCCAGCAGTTACGGACAGGGGAGCAATGAGCAGTTCTTC
NA | few | TRBJ1-1 | TRBV15 | CATSRDVENEAFF | TGTGCCACCAGCAGAGATGTGGAGAATGAAGCTTTCTTT
NA | NA | TRBJ1-2 | TRBV3-1/TRBV3-2 | CASSQGGLYGYTF | TGTGCCAGCAGCCAAGGGGGGCTCTATGGCTACACCTTC
NA | NA | TRBJ1-1 | TRBV27 | CASKLQGWANTEAFF | TGTGCCAGCAAACTACAGGGATGGGCGAACACTGAAGCTTTCTTT
NA | NA | TRBJ1-1 | TRBV30 | CAWSANRGGDTEAFF | TGTGCCTGGAGTGCTAACCGTGGGGGGGACACTGAAGCTTTCTTT
NA | NA | TRBJ1-5 | TRBV6-5 | CASAIYPGQPQHF | TGTGCCAGCGCAATCTATCCCGGTCAGCCCCAGCATTTT
NA | NA | TRBJ2-2 | TRBV5-1 | CASSPISITGYPNTGELFF | TGCGCCAGCAGCCCAATATCCATCACAGGGTATCCAAACACCGGGGAGCTGTTTTTT
NA | NA | TRBJ1-1 | TRBV7-8 | CASSLRRGGEAFF | TGTGCCAGCAGCTTAAGAAGGGGAGGTGAAGCTTTCTTT
TRBD1 | few | TRBJ1-5 | TRBV19 | CATHPQGVSNQPQHF | TGTGCCACACACCCTCAGGGGGTGAGCAATCAGCCCCAGCATTTT
NA | NA | TRBJ2-5 | TRBV27 | CASSTGSRETQYF | TGTGCCAGCAGTACAGGTTCGCGGGAGACCCAGTACTTC
NA | once | TRBJ2-5 | TRBV29-1 | CSVDRGFTGLYF | TGCAGCGTTGACAGAGGGTTTACGGGCTTGTACTTC
NA | few | TRBJ2-2 | TRBV15 | CATSRDGGRRTGELFF | TGTGCCACCAGCAGAGACGGGGGGCGTCGCACCGGGGAGCTGTTTTTT
NA | NA | TRBJ2-1 | TRBV30 | CAWSPRRGEQFF | TGTGCCTGGAGTCCCCGGAGGGGTGAGCAGTTCTTC
NA | NA | TRBJ2-3 | TRBV30 | CAWSVKTGGTDTQYF | TGTGCCTGGAGTGTTAAGACAGGAGGTACAGATACGCAGTATTTT
TRBD1 | NA | TRBJ2-2 | TRBV6-6 | CASSPSRGQGATGELFF | TGTGCCAGCAGTCCCTCCCGGGGACAGGGTGCCACCGGGGAGCTGTTTTTT
NA | NA | TRBJ2-7 | TRBV20-1 | CSASSAQGYEQYF | TGCAGTGCTAGTTCGGCACAGGGCTACGAGCAGTACTTC
NA | NA | TRBJ1-5 | TRBV10-3 | CAIAAQYSNQPQHF | TGTGCCATCGCGGCACAATATAGCAATCAGCCCCAGCATTTT
NA | few | TRBJ2-3 | TRBV5-1 | CASSLVGTSTDTQYF | TGCGCCAGCAGCTTGGTCGGGACTAGCACAGATACGCAGTATTTT
TRBD1 | NA | TRBJ1-2 | TRBV5-1 | CASSRQGAGLESSNGYTF | TGCGCCAGCAGCAGACAGGGGGCAGGGTTGGAATCGTCGAATGGCTACACCTTC
TRBD1 | NA | TRBJ1-5 | TRBV10-3 | CAISQTGEVGNQPQHF | TGTGCCATCAGTCAGACAGGGGAGGTGGGCAATCAGCCCCAGCATTTT
TRBD1 | NA | TRBJ2-1 | TRBV6-2/TRBV6-3 | CASSYAGTGNEQFF | TGTGCCAGCAGTTACGCCGGGACAGGGAATGAGCAGTTCTTC
NA | few | TRBJ1-5 | TRBV28 | CASSPPGGPQHF | TGTGCCAGCAGTCCCCCCGGGGGGCCCCAGCATTTT
NA | NA | TRBJ2-5 | TRBV7-2 | CASSLNAGGPQETQYF | TGTGCCAGCAGCTTAAATGCCGGGGGGCCCCAAGAGACCCAGTACTTC
TRBD1 | NA | TRBJ2-1 | TRBV7-7 | CASSPGGDRVGEQFF | TGTGCCAGCAGCCCCGGCGGGGACAGGGTCGGTGAGCAGTTCTTC
NA | NA | TRBJ1-1 | TRBV3-1/TRBV3-2 | CASSQVRGGTEAFF | TGTGCCAGCAGCCAAGTAAGAGGGGGCACTGAAGCTTTCTTT
NA | NA | TRBJ1-1 | TRBV6-2/TRBV6-3 | CASSSRGVNTEAFF | TGTGCCAGCAGCTCCCGGGGGGTGAACACTGAAGCTTTCTTT
NA | NA | TRBJ1-6 | TRBV27 | CASRAGNSPLHF | TGTGCCAGCAGGGCAGGGAATTCACCCCTCCACTTT
NA | NA | TRBJ2-3 | TRBV24-1 | CATRGPADTQYF | TGTGCCACCAGGGGCCCCGCAGATACGCAGTATTTT
TRBD1 | NA | TRBJ1-5 | TRBV7-2 | CASSSRQGLPQHF | TGTGCCAGCAGCTCGAGACAGGGACTGCCCCAGCATTTT
NA | NA | TRBJ1-2 | TRBV29-1 | CSATGIANYGYTF | TGCAGCGCAACAGGGATCGCTAACTATGGCTACACCTTC
NA | NA | TRBJ2-5 | TRBV3-1/TRBV3-2 | CASGGATGKETQYF | TGTGCCAGCGGGGGGGCCACTGGGAAAGAGACCCAGTACTTC
NA | few | TRBJ2-2 | TRBV7-9 | CASSFRAVLARANTGELFF | TGTGCCAGCAGCTTCCGAGCCGTCCTAGCGCGGGCGAACACCGGGGAGCTGTTTTTT
NA | NA | TRBJ2-6 | TRBV10-3 | CAIQNSFSSGANVLTF | TGTGCCATCCAGAACAGCTTTTCCTCTGGGGCCAACGTCCTGACTTTC
NA | NA | TRBJ1-2 | TRBV5-4 | CASSLGQARDGYTF | TGTGCCAGCAGCTTGGGACAGGCTCGTGATGGCTACACCTTC
NA | NA | TRBJ1-3 | TRBV7-9 | CAVDKTGNTIYF | TGTGCCGTAGACAAGACTGGAAACACCATATATTTT
TRBD2 | NA | TRBJ2-5 | TRBV2 | CASSELGLAGGRGETQYF | TGTGCCAGCAGTGAACTCGGACTAGCGGGGGGGCGTGGAGAGACCCAGTACTTC
TRBD1 | NA | TRBJ1-6 | TRBV6-8 | CARPQGAGNSPLHF | TGTGCCAGGCCGCAGGGGGCAGGTAATTCACCCCTCCACTTT
NA | NA | TRBJ2-3 | TRBV5-1 | CASSFYTDTQYF | TGCGCCAGCAGCTTCTACACAGATACGCAGTATTTT
NA | NA | TRBJ2-3 | TRBV7-7 | CASSSVLASTDTQYF | TGTGCCAGCAGCTCTGTTTTGGCTAGCACAGATACGCAGTATTTT
NA | NA | TRBJ1-2 | TRBV12-3/TRBV12-4 | CASRAGVGYTF | TGTGCCAGCAGAGCAGGGGTTGGCTACACCTTC